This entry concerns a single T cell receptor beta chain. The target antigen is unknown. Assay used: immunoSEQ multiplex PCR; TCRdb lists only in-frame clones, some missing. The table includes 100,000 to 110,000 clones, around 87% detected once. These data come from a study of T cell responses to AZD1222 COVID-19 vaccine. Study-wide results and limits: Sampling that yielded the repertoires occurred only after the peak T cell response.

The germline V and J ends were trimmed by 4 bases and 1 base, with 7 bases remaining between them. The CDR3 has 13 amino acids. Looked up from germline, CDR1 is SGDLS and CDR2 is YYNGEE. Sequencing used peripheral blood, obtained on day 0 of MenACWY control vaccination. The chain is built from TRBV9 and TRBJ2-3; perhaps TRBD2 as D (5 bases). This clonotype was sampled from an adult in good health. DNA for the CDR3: TGTGCCAGCAGCCCCGGGGGCACAGATACGCAGTATTTT. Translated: CASSPGGTDTQYF.